The clone carrying this T cell receptor beta chain was found a few times. The data originate from a study of regulatory T cells in long-lasting Graves disease. Libraries of TCR beta came from iRepertoire HTBI primers plus Arm-PCR of CDR3 regions. TCRdb reprocessed the multiplex PCR reads with MiXCR, giving one entry per CDR3 protein. The repertoire has roughly 470,000 distinct CDR3 sequences, about a fifth of them found once; the top ten carry roughly 8%. As to time point: persistent/refractory GD, antithyroid drugs over 5 years with positive TRAb. From PBMCs, RNA was extracted and then used to make the TCR library. The material sequenced was peripheral blood mononuclear cells (PBMCs), taken when the disease was refractory, from a patient treated with antithyroid drugs. This receptor was identified in a female donor with Graves disease.

The DNA for the CDR3 is TGTGCCAGCAGTAAAAAGCGGGGCCACACAGATACGCAGTATTTT. Translation: CASSKKRGHTDTQYF. The genes are TRBV27 and TRBJ2-3; 7 bases line up with TRBD2. J lost 2 bases, V lost 5 bases, and 7 bases had no gene match. This CDR3 comprises 15 residues. Germline loops: CDR1 MNHEY, CDR2 SMNVEV (reference sequence).